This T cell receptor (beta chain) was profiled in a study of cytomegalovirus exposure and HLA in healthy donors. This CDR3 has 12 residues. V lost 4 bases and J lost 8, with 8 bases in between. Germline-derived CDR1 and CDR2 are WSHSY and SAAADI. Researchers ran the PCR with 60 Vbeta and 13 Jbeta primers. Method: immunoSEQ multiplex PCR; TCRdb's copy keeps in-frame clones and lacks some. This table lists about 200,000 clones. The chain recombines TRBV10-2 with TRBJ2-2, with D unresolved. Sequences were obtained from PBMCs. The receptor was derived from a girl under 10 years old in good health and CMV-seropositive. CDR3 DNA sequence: TGCGCCAGCAGTGTTGGCCAGGGGGAGCTGTTTTTT. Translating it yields CASSVGQGELFF.